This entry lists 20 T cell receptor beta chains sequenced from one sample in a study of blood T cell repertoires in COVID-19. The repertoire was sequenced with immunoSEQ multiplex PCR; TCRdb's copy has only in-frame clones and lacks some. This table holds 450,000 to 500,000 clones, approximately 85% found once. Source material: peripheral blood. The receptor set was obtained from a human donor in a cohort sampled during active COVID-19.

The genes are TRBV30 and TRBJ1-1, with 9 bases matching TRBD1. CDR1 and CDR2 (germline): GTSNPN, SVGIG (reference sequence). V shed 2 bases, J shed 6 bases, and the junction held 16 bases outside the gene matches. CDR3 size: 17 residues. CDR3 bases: TGTGCCTGGAGTACCCCGGGTTGGGACAGGGCAACCCCTGAAGCTTTCTTT. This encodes CAWSTPGWDRATPEAFF.

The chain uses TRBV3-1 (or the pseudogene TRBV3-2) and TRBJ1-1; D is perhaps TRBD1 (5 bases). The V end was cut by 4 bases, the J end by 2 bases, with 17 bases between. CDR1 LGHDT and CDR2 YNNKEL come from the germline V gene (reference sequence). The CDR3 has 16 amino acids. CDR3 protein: CASSRDGATFNTEAFF. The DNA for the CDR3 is TGTGCCAGCAGCCGTGATGGGGCCACGTTCAACACTGAAGCTTTCTTT.

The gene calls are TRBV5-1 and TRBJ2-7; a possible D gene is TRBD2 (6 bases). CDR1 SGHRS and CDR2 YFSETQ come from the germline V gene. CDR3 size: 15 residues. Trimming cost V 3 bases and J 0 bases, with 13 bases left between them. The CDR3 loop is CASSWGVAASYEQYF. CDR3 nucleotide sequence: TGCGCCAGCAGCTGGGGGGTGGCAGCCTCCTACGAGCAGTACTTC.

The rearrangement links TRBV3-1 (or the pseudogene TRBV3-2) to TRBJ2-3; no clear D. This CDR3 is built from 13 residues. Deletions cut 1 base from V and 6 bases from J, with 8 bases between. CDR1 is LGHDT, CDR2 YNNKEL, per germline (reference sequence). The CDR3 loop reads CASSQVPEDTQYF. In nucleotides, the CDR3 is TGTGCCAGCAGCCAAGTCCCCGAGGATACGCAGTATTTT.

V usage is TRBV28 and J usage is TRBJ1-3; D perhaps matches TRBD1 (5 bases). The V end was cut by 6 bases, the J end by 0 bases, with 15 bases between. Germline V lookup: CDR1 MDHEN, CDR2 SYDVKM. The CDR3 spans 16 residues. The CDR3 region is CASSRGRGLSGNTIYF. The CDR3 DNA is TGTGCCAGCAGCCGGGGGAGGGGCCTCTCTGGAAACACCATATATTTT.

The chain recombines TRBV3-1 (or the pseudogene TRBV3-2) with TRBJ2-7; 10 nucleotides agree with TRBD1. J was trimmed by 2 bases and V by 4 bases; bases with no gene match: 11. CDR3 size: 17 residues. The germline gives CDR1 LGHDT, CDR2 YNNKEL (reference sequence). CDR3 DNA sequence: TGTGCCAGCAGCCGCCGATTCCCGGGACAGGGGACCTACGAGCAGTACTTC. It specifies CASSRRFPGQGTYEQYF.

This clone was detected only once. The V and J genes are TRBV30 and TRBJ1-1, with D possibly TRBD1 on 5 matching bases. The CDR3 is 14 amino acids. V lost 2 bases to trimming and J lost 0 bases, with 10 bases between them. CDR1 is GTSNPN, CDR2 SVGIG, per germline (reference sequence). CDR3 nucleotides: TGTGCCTGGAGTTCCCTCAGGGTGAACACTGAAGCTTTCTTT. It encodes CAWSSLRVNTEAFF.

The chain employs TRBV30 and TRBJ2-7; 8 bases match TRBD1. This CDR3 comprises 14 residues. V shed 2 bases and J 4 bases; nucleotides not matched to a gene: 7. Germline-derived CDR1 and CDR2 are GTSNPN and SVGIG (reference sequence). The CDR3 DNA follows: TGTGCCTGGAGTCGACAGGGGCCAGGTTACGAGCAGTACTTC. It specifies CAWSRQGPGYEQYF. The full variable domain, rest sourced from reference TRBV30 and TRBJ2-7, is SQTIHQWPATLVQPVGSPLSLECTVEGTSNPNLYWYRQAAGRGLQLLFYSVGIGQISSEVPQNLSASRPQDRQFILSSKKLLLSDSGFYLCAWSRQGPGYEQYFGPGTRLTVT.

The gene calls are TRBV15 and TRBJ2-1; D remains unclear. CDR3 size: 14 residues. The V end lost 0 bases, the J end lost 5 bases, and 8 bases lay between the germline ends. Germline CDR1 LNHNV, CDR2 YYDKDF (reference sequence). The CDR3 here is CATSRENRDNEQFF. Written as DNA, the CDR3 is TGTGCCACCAGCAGAGAGAATCGAGACAATGAGCAGTTCTTC.

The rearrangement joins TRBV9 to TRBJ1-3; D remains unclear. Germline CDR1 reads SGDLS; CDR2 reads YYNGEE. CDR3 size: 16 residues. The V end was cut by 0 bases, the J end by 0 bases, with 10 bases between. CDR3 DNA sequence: TGTGCCAGCAGCGTAGGACACTCGATCTCTGGAAACACCATATATTTT. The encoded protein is CASSVGHSISGNTIYF.

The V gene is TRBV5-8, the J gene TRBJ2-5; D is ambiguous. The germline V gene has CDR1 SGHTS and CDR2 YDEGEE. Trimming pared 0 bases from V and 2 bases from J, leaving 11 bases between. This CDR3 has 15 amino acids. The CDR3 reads CASSLGALSQETQYF. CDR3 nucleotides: TGTGCCAGCAGCTTGGGGGCCCTTAGTCAAGAGACCCAGTACTTC. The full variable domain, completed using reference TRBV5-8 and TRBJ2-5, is EAGVTQSPTHLIKTRGQQATLRCSPISGHTSVYWYQQALGLGLQFLLWYDEGEERNRGNFPPRFSGRQFPNYSSELNVNALELEDSALYLCASSLGALSQETQYFGPGTRLLVL.

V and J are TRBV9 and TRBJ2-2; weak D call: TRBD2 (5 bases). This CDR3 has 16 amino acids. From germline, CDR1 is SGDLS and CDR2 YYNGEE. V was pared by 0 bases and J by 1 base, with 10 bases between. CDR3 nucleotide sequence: TGTGCCAGCAGCGTAGAGGGCGGGCTGAACACCGGGGAGCTGTTTTTT. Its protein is CASSVEGGLNTGELFF.

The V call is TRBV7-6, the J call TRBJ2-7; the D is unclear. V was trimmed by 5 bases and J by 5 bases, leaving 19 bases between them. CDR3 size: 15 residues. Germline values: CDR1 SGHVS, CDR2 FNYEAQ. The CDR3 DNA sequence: TGTGCCAGCAGCCCCGGGTTCGGGTCCGTCAACGAGCAGTACTTC. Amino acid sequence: CASSPGFGSVNEQYF.

The CDR3 DNA follows: TGTGCCAGCAGCCAAGTCACAGCGGGAGTCTCCTACGAGCAGTACTTC. Translating it yields CASSQVTAGVSYEQYF. The V call is TRBV3-1 (or the pseudogene TRBV3-2), the J call TRBJ2-7; TRBD2 aligns across 8 bases. The trim removed 1 base at V and 0 bases at J, leaving 5 bases unmatched. CDR1 and CDR2 (germline): LGHDT, YNNKEL (reference sequence). The CDR3 consists of 16 residues.

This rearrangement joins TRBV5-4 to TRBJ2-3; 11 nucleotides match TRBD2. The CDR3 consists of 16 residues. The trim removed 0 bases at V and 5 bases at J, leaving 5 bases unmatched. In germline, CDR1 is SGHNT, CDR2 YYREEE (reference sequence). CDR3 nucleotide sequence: TGTGCCAGCAGCTTGGCTCTAGCGGGAGGAGGAGATACGCAGTATTTT. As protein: CASSLALAGGGDTQYF.

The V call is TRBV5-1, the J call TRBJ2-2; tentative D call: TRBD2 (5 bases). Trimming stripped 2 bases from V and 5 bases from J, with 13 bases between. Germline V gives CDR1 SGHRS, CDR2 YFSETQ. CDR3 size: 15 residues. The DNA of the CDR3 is TGCGCCAGCAGCTTAACTGGACTGGGAACCGGGGAGCTGTTTTTT. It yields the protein CASSLTGLGTGELFF.

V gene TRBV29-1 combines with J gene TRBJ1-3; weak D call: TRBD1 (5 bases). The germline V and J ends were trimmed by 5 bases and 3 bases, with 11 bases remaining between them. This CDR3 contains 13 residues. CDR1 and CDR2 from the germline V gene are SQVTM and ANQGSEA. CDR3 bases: TGCAGCGTTCCGGCGGACATTGGAAACACCATATATTTT. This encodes CSVPADIGNTIYF.

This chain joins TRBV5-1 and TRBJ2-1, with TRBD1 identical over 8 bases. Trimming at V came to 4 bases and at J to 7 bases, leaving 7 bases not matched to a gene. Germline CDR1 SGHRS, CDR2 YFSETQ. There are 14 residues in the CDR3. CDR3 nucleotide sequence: TGCGCCAGCAGCATATCCGGGACAGGAAATGAGCAGTTCTTC. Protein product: CASSISGTGNEQFF.

DNA for the CDR3: TGTGCCAGCAGCTTAATCGCCGGGGGTCAGCCCCAGCATTTT. It translates to CASSLIAGGQPQHF. The chain carries TRBV7-2 and TRBJ1-5, with D perhaps TRBD1 (5 bases). The length of the CDR3 is 14 residues. The germline gives CDR1 SGHTA, CDR2 FQGNSA. Trimming stripped 2 bases from V and 6 bases from J, with 11 bases between.

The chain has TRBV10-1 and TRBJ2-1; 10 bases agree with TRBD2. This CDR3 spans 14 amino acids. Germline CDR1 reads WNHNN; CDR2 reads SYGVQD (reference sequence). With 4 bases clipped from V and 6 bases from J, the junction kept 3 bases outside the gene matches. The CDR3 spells CASSGGLATNEQFF. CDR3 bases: TGCGCCAGCAGTGGGGGACTAGCGACCAATGAGCAGTTCTTC.